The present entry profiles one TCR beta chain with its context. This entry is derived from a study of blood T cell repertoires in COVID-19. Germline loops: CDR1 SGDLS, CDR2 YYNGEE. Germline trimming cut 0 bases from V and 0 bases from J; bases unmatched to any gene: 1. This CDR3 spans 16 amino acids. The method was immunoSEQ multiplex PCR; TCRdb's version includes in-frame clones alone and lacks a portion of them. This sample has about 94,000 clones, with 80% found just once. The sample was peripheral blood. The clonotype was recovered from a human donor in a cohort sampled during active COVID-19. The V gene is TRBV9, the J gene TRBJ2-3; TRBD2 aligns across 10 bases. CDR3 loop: CASSVGGLASTDTQYF. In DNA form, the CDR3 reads TGTGCCAGCAGCGTAGGGGGACTAGCGAGCACAGATACGCAGTATTTT.